A single sample gave rise to the 21 T cell receptor beta chains below, sequenced in a study of T-cell memory formation after mild COVID-19. MiXCR was run by TCRdb on the 5' RACE reads, yielding one entry per CDR3 protein. The table has 350,000 to 500,000 distinct CDR3 sequences, about 20% seen once. The sample comprised PBMCs or a T cell subset sorted from them (not recorded which). These receptors were collected from a man aged 18 to 29 who had mild COVID-19 (a few samples of this study predate the infection). Cell type and time point are not known.

This clonotype was counted between two and nine times. The CDR3 sequence is CASSLTRTEQFF. The CDR3, as DNA: TGTGCCAGCAGCCTGACCCGGACAGAGCAGTTCTTC. This chain connects TRBV7-2 to TRBJ2-1; D possibly corresponds to TRBD1 (5 bases). The V and J ends lost 5 bases and 10 bases respectively, with 12 bases between them. The germline V gene encodes CDR1 SGHTA and CDR2 FQGNSA. The CDR3 contains 12 residues.

The CDR3 bases are TGTGCCAGCAGTGAATATCCCAGGTTCTCTGGAAACACCATATATTTT. This encodes CASSEYPRFSGNTIYF. The chain is built from TRBV6-1 and TRBJ1-3; D gene unclear. This CDR3 is built from 16 residues. Germline-derived CDR1 and CDR2 are MNHNS and SASEGT. V was cut by 2 bases and J by 0 bases, with 11 bases left in between.

This clonotype was counted between two and nine times. The V gene is TRBV27, the J gene TRBJ2-3; the D is unclear. V dropped 4 bases and J dropped 0 bases, with 17 bases sitting between them. Germline CDR1 is MNHEY and CDR2 is SMNVEV (reference sequence). The CDR3 covers 17 residues. The CDR3 here is CASSSSRLARSTDTQYF. CDR3 coding DNA: TGTGCCAGCAGTTCTTCACGTTTGGCAAGAAGCACAGATACGCAGTATTTT.

This clonotype was seen only a few times. The chain uses TRBV20-1 and TRBJ1-2, with D possibly TRBD1 on 6 matching bases. Trimming took 5 bases from V and 8 from J, leaving 18 bases between them. Per the germline V gene, CDR1 is DFQATT and CDR2 is SNEGSKA (reference sequence). This CDR3 is built from 13 residues. CDR3 bases: TGCAGTGCTGTCTTTTCGGGGGCCCGGGGCTACACCTTC. This translates into CSAVFSGARGYTF.

This clonotype showed up many times. The rearrangement joins TRBV6-5 to TRBJ1-1; D uncertain. The germline V gene encodes CDR1 MNHEY and CDR2 SVGAGI. CDR3 length equals 15 residues. V lost 0 bases, J lost 0 bases, and 8 bases lay in between. The CDR3 DNA reads as TGTGCCAGCAGTTACTCTGGAGTAATGAACACTGAAGCTTTCTTT. Translating it yields CASSYSGVMNTEAFF.

This clonotype was seen a few times. The chain is built from TRBV7-9 and TRBJ2-7, with a possible D match to TRBD1 (5 bases). The V gene's germline CDR1 is SEHNR and CDR2 FQNEAQ (reference sequence). The V end was cut by 5 bases, the J end by 6 bases, with 8 bases between. The CDR3 has 11 residues. In DNA form, the CDR3 reads TGTGCCAGCAGCCAAAGGGGCGAGCAGTACTTC. Its translation is CASSQRGEQYF.

The chain joins TRBV28 to TRBJ2-2; 10 nucleotides line up with TRBD2. After removal of 5 bases from V and 3 bases from J, the junction contained 6 bases not matched to a gene. Germline V CDR1 and CDR2: MDHEN, SYDVKM. The CDR3 sequence is 16 residues long. The CDR3: CASSLGLAAYTGELFF. The DNA of the CDR3 is TGTGCCAGCAGTCTAGGACTAGCGGCTTACACCGGGGAGCTGTTTTTT.

The chain combines TRBV20-1 with TRBJ2-1; a possible D gene is TRBD2 (6 bases). CDR1 and CDR2 from the germline V gene are DFQATT and SNEGSKA (reference sequence). The CDR3 runs to 13 residues. The V and J ends lost 0 bases and 7 bases respectively, with 10 bases between them. CDR3 DNA: TGCAGTGCTAGAGATCGGGGGTTAAATGAGCAGTTCTTC. Protein product: CSARDRGLNEQFF.

The chain has TRBV7-9 and TRBJ1-1, with TRBD1 matching over 9 bases. The germline V gene encodes CDR1 SEHNR and CDR2 FQNEAQ (reference sequence). The length of the CDR3 is 14 residues. V trimming: 1 base; J trimming: 5 bases; junction bases outside the gene matches: 2. CDR3: CASSLGTGATEAFF. Here the CDR3 DNA reads TGTGCCAGCAGCTTAGGGACAGGGGCTACTGAAGCTTTCTTT.

The chain is built from TRBV4-3 and TRBJ2-2; a weak D match, TRBD2 (6 bases). The germline V and J ends were trimmed by 0 bases and 4 bases, with 15 bases remaining between them. The CDR3 consists of 17 residues. Germline V gene data show CDR1 as LGHNA and CDR2 as YSLEER. The CDR3 sequence: CASSQEIGLAFTGELFF. The CDR3 DNA reads as TGCGCCAGCAGCCAAGAGATTGGGCTAGCGTTCACCGGGGAGCTGTTTTTT.

This clonotype was observed at least ten times. This chain uses TRBV5-5 with TRBJ2-3; 9 bases align to TRBD2. The V gene end was trimmed by 0 bases and the J gene end by 6 bases; junction bases not matched to a gene: 8. The CDR3 runs 16 residues. CDR1 and CDR2 from the germline V gene are SGHKS and YYEKEE (reference sequence). CDR3 bases: TGTGCCAGCAGCTTGGAAGCGGGGGGCTGGACTGATACGCAGTATTTT. Amino acid sequence: CASSLEAGGWTDTQYF.

This clonotype was seen a few times. V and J are TRBV2 and TRBJ2-2; 7 bases are a match to TRBD1. The CDR3 loop spans 15 amino acids. Germline CDR1 and CDR2: SNHLY and FYNNEI. The ends lost 6 bases at V and 9 bases at J; junction bases unmatched: 13. The CDR3 DNA is TGTGCCAGCAGGAACCCTCTGACAGGGATCCGGGAGCTGTTTTTT. This codes for CASRNPLTGIRELFF.

In this sample, this clonotype turned up a few times. The chain carries TRBV6-1 and TRBJ2-3; 7 bases are shared with TRBD2. V trimming: 11 bases; J trimming: 2 bases; junction bases outside the gene matches: 7. This CDR3 has 13 amino acids. Looked up from germline, CDR1 is MNHNS and CDR2 is SASEGT. As DNA, the CDR3 is TGTGCCGGACGGGACTACCTCACAGATACGCAGTATTTT. Residues: CAGRDYLTDTQYF.

This clonotype showed up just a few times. The chain has TRBV5-1 and TRBJ2-3; TRBD1 matches 7 bases. The CDR3 sequence is 14 residues long. The germline CDR1 and CDR2 sequences are SGHRS and YFSETQ. J gave up 5 bases and V 2 bases, and 5 bases lay outside the gene matches. CDR3 loop: CASSLGTVLDTQYF. The DNA for the CDR3 is TGCGCCAGCAGCTTAGGGACAGTCCTAGATACGCAGTATTTT.

This clonotype was counted only a few times. The CDR3 is CASSQPGQVSPQHF. CDR3 DNA sequence: TGCGCCAGCAGCCAACCGGGACAGGTCTCCCCCCAGCATTTT. The chain couples TRBV4-1 to TRBJ1-5; 8 bases line up with TRBD1. V was pared by 2 bases and J by 10 bases, with 7 bases of the junction left unmatched. CDR1 is MGHRA and CDR2 is YSYEKL in the germline V gene. The CDR3 sequence is 14 residues long.

The CDR3 sequence: CASSYLTGITEAFF. The CDR3, as DNA: TGTGCCAGCAGTTACCTGACAGGGATCACTGAAGCTTTCTTT. The chain joins TRBV6-5 to TRBJ1-1, with 7 bases fitting TRBD1. The germline CDR1 and CDR2 sequences are MNHEY and SVGAGI. CDR3 size: 14 residues. With V trimmed by 2 bases and J by 4 bases, 4 bases remained unmatched.

Only a few counts were recorded for this clonotype. The rearrangement links TRBV4-3 to TRBJ1-2; D remains ambiguous. V dropped 5 bases and J dropped 7 bases, with 20 bases sitting between them. This CDR3 comprises 15 residues. CDR1 and CDR2 from the germline V gene are LGHNA and YSLEER. Here the CDR3 reads CASSLYYGSRSGYTF. The CDR3, as DNA: TGCGCCAGCAGCTTATACTACGGGTCACGGTCTGGCTACACCTTC.

The rearrangement links TRBV7-2 to TRBJ2-3, with D perhaps being TRBD1 or TRBD2 (7 bases each). Trimming cost V 5 bases and J 4 bases, with 16 bases left between them. CDR1 and CDR2 from the germline V gene are SGHTA and FQGNSA. The CDR3 is 15 amino acids. In DNA, the CDR3 is TGTGCCAGCAGCCCAGGGGGGGGGAGGTCAGATACGCAGTATTTT. Its protein product is CASSPGGGRSDTQYF.

This clonotype appeared a few times. The chain links TRBV4-2 to TRBJ1-1; the match to TRBD1 covers 9 bases. V was clipped by 4 bases and J by 4 bases; unmatched bases: 10. Germline values: CDR1 LGHNA, CDR2 YNFKEQ. There are 16 residues in the CDR3. The CDR3 sequence is CASSLRQGVGATEAFF. The CDR3 nucleotides are TGTGCCAGCAGCCTCCGACAGGGGGTAGGAGCCACTGAAGCTTTCTTT.

This clonotype was detected only a few times. The chain carries TRBV6-5 and TRBJ1-1; D ambiguous. Per germline, CDR1 MNHEY and CDR2 SVGAGI. The CDR3 is 15 amino acids. Trimming took 0 bases from V and 4 from J, leaving 12 bases between them. The CDR3, as DNA: TGTGCCAGCAGTTACTCGAAATTCTTGGGCACTGAAGCTTTCTTT. Residues: CASSYSKFLGTEAFF.

This sequence joins TRBV15 and TRBJ2-3; weak D call: TRBD2 (5 bases). V dropped 3 bases and J dropped 0 bases, with 13 bases sitting between them. The CDR3 has 16 residues. The germline V gene encodes CDR1 LNHNV and CDR2 YYDKDF (reference sequence). CDR3 protein: CATSSDRTGSTDTQYF. The CDR3 region has the DNA TGTGCCACCAGCAGCGATCGGACGGGGAGCACAGATACGCAGTATTTT.